The rows below give T cell receptor beta chains drawn from one sample of a study of post-analysis software for immune sequencing data. TCRdb reprocessed the PCR reads via MiXCR and lists one record per CDR3 protein. Of approximately 570,000 distinct CDR3 sequences listed, about 44% are singletons. Sequenced input: blood. The receptors derive from a girl aged 10-17 years with multiple sclerosis. The CDR3 runs from the conserved cysteine through the conserved F or W. The order of the fields is CDR3 DNA, CDR3 protein, J gene, D gene, clone size, V gene. D genes are given only for firm matches. Only some rows state a clone size, as once, few, many or a class for expanded clones.

DNA: TGTGCCAGCAGCAAAGCGCCACAGGGGGCCAAAAACATTCAGTACTTC; CDR3: CASSKAPQGAKNIQYF; J: TRBJ2-4; D: NA; size: NA; V: TRBV21-1
DNA: TGTGCCAGCAGCCTACTGGGAAAATCAGACGAGCAGTACTTC; CDR3: CASSLLGKSDEQYF; J: TRBJ2-7; D: NA; size: NA; V: TRBV12-3/TRBV12-4
DNA: TGTGCCAGCAGCCCCCGGGACAGAAGGTACGAGCAGTACTTC; CDR3: CASSPRDRRYEQYF; J: TRBJ2-7; D: TRBD1; size: NA; V: TRBV3-1
DNA: TGCAGTGCTAGAGATACCTCGGCGGGGGAGACCATATATTTT; CDR3: CSARDTSAGETIYF; J: TRBJ1-3; D: NA; size: NA; V: TRBV20-1
DNA: TGTGCCAGCACCGAGAGCGGGGGCGGGCGAGAGACCCAGTACTTC; CDR3: CASTESGGGRETQYF; J: TRBJ2-5; D: TRBD2; size: NA; V: TRBV28
DNA: TGTGCCAGCAGCTTAGGGGGGGGACAGGGGGACCCCTACGAGCAGTACTTC; CDR3: CASSLGGGQGDPYEQYF; J: TRBJ2-7; D: TRBD1; size: once; V: TRBV7-7
DNA: TGCGCCAGCAGCCAGGGGACAGTCTACAATGAGCAGTTCTTC; CDR3: CASSQGTVYNEQFF; J: TRBJ2-1; D: TRBD1; size: once; V: TRBV4-1
DNA: TGTGCCAGCAGCCCTCCGATGGCGGGAGGGCCCAGGGAGCAGTTCTTC; CDR3: CASSPPMAGGPREQFF; J: TRBJ2-1; D: TRBD2; size: NA; V: TRBV4-2
DNA: TGCAGTGGGGCCAGGATGTCAGATACGCAGTATTTT; CDR3: CSGARMSDTQYF; J: TRBJ2-3; D: NA; size: few; V: TRBV20-1
DNA: TGCGCCAGCAGCTTGGCGGGAGTATCATCAGATACGCAGTATTTT; CDR3: CASSLAGVSSDTQYF; J: TRBJ2-3; D: NA; size: NA; V: TRBV5-1
DNA: TGTGCCAGCAGCTTAGAGTCGGGGCGAACTAATGAAAAACTGTTTTTT; CDR3: CASSLESGRTNEKLFF; J: TRBJ1-4; D: NA; size: NA; V: TRBV7-9
DNA: TGCGCCAGCAGCCCCAGACTAGCGGGAGCCAATGCGCGTTTGAAGTATTTT; CDR3: CASSPRLAGANARLKYF; J: TRBJ2-3; D: TRBD2; size: NA; V: TRBV5-1
DNA: TGCAGTGCTAGATCCGGCGCTGAGAGCTCCTACAATGAGCAGTTCTTC; CDR3: CSARSGAESSYNEQFF; J: TRBJ2-1; D: NA; size: once; V: TRBV20-1
DNA: TGTGCCAGCAGCGACAGACCAGCGGGCTACAATGAGCAGTTCTTC; CDR3: CASSDRPAGYNEQFF; J: TRBJ2-1; D: NA; size: NA; V: TRBV11-3
DNA: TGTGCCATCAGTGGGGAAGGCGTATCCTACAATGAGCAGTTCTTC; CDR3: CAISGEGVSYNEQFF; J: TRBJ2-1; D: NA; size: few; V: TRBV10-3
DNA: TGCAGTGCTAGAGAGGACATTAAAAGCGAGCAGTACTTC; CDR3: CSAREDIKSEQYF; J: TRBJ2-7; D: NA; size: NA; V: TRBV20-1
DNA: TGTGCCAGCAGTATCGGGACTAGCGGGAGGATTCTCACAGATACGCAGTATTTT; CDR3: CASSIGTSGRILTDTQYF; J: TRBJ2-3; D: TRBD2; size: NA; V: TRBV12-3/TRBV12-4
DNA: TGCAGTGCTGCGGTCCAGTGGGGACCTCCTTCTTATGGCTACACCTTC; CDR3: CSAAVQWGPPSYGYTF; J: TRBJ1-2; D: NA; size: NA; V: TRBV20-1
DNA: TGTGCCAGCAGTTTAGTTGTGGATACGCAGTATTTT; CDR3: CASSLVVDTQYF; J: TRBJ2-3; D: NA; size: many; V: TRBV6-6
DNA: TGTGCCTGGAGTGCGGGACTAGCGGGCGCCTACGAGCAGTACTTC; CDR3: CAWSAGLAGAYEQYF; J: TRBJ2-7; D: TRBD2; size: NA; V: TRBV30
DNA: TGCGCCAGCAGCTTGGTTGTCAGGTCAAATGGGCGTCACACTGAAGCTTTCTTT; CDR3: CASSLVVRSNGRHTEAFF; J: TRBJ1-1; D: NA; size: few; V: TRBV5-1
DNA: TGTGCCAGCAGCGTAGAGGGTGAGCAGTTCTTC; CDR3: CASSVEGEQFF; J: TRBJ2-1; D: NA; size: NA; V: TRBV9
DNA: TGTGCCACCAGCAGCAGGAATTCACCCCTCCACTTT; CDR3: CATSSRNSPLHF; J: TRBJ1-6; D: NA; size: few; V: TRBV15
DNA: TGTGCCAGCAGGACAGGGGGCGACCTCAGCTATGGCTACACCTTC; CDR3: CASRTGGDLSYGYTF; J: TRBJ1-2; D: TRBD1; size: few; V: TRBV7-9
DNA: TGTGCCAGCAGTTCGCTACTCTCCGGGACAGCTAACTATGGCTACACCTTC; CDR3: CASSSLLSGTANYGYTF; J: TRBJ1-2; D: TRBD1; size: NA; V: TRBV6-2/TRBV6-3
DNA: TGCGCCAGCAGCTTGGCGGGACAGGGAGAATCACCCCTCCACTTT; CDR3: CASSLAGQGESPLHF; J: TRBJ1-6; D: TRBD1; size: NA; V: TRBV5-1
DNA: TGCAGCGTCCGCCCCGGGAGGTCCGAGCAGTACTTC; CDR3: CSVRPGRSEQYF; J: TRBJ2-7; D: TRBD2; size: few; V: TRBV29-1
DNA: TGTGCCAGCAGTTACTCGGGAGCTAATGGCTACACCTTC; CDR3: CASSYSGANGYTF; J: TRBJ1-2; D: NA; size: NA; V: TRBV6-5
DNA: TGCGCCAGCAGTTTTACCCCCGGGACACTTTCCTACGAGCAGTACTTC; CDR3: CASSFTPGTLSYEQYF; J: TRBJ2-7; D: NA; size: NA; V: TRBV4-1
DNA: TGCGCCAGCAGCTTGGCCGGGACAGGTGTTTCCAATGAGCAGTTCTTC; CDR3: CASSLAGTGVSNEQFF; J: TRBJ2-1; D: TRBD1; size: NA; V: TRBV5-1
DNA: TGTGCCAGCAGTTACTCGATCGCAGTGGCGAGGGACGAGCAGTACTTC; CDR3: CASSYSIAVARDEQYF; J: TRBJ2-7; D: NA; size: once; V: TRBV6-5